What follows are 21 T cell receptor beta chains derived from one specimen sequenced in a study of cytomegalovirus exposure and HLA in healthy donors. Some clones are missing from TCRdb's copy, which holds only in-frame ones; the method was immunoSEQ multiplex PCR. The sample yields roughly 330,000 clones, 87% seen once. The sample was PBMCs. The receptors here all came from a woman aged 30 to 39 in good health and CMV-seropositive.

The CDR3 DNA is TGTGCCAGCAGCCATGATACAGGGAGCTATGGCTACACCTTC. It encodes CASSHDTGSYGYTF. The chain has TRBV14 and TRBJ1-2; D may be TRBD1 (6 bases). The CDR3 sequence is 14 residues long. Trimming removed 3 bases from V and 4 bases from J, with 12 bases in between. The germline V gene encodes CDR1 SGHDN and CDR2 FVKESK.

The CDR3 DNA sequence: TGTGCCAGCAGTTCAGGGGGGGAGCAGTACTTC. The encoded protein is CASSSGGEQYF. The chain links TRBV6-5 to TRBJ2-7; D might be TRBD1 (7 bases). Germline CDR1 is MNHEY and CDR2 is SVGAGI. This CDR3 region has 11 residues. With 4 bases removed from V and 7 bases from J, the gap between germline ends came to 8 bases.

The chain carries TRBV6-4 and TRBJ2-5; D possibly corresponds to TRBD1 (6 bases). V gave up 2 bases and J gave up 0 bases, with 10 bases separating them. The length of the CDR3 is 15 residues. Germline V gene data show CDR1 as MRHNA and CDR2 as SNTAGT. CDR3 in DNA: TGTGCCAGCAGTGACGGGACACCGTACCAAGAGACCCAGTACTTC. Protein product: CASSDGTPYQETQYF.

The J gene is TRBJ2-6, the V gene TRBV11-1, with unresolved D. Trimming stripped 1 base from V and 0 bases from J, with 10 bases between. This CDR3 has 17 residues. The germline V gene has CDR1 SGHAT and CDR2 FQDESV (reference sequence). This CDR3 reads CASSLETALSGANVLTF. CDR3 sequence (DNA): TGTGCCAGCAGCTTAGAGACGGCCCTCTCTGGGGCCAACGTCCTGACTTTC.

This clone was seen ten or more times. This chain connects TRBV30 to TRBJ1-4; maybe TRBD1 (5 bases). Germline V gives CDR1 GTSNPN, CDR2 SVGIG (reference sequence). Trimming cost V 3 bases and J 7 bases, with 18 bases left between them. The CDR3 is 15 residues long. The CDR3 DNA is TGTGCCTGGAGAGCCTCCCAGGGAGACGCTGAAAAACTGTTTTTT. This sequence encodes CAWRASQGDAEKLFF.

This clone was seen a handful of times. The chain joins TRBV30 to TRBJ2-7; TRBD1 is a possible D gene (5 bases). Germline V gene lookup returns CDR1 GTSNPN and CDR2 SVGIG (reference sequence). V shed 3 bases and J shed 7 bases, with 10 bases lying between them. The CDR3 covers 11 residues. The CDR3 DNA is TGTGCCTGGAGGGGGCCTACTGAGCAGTACTTC. This translates into CAWRGPTEQYF. The full variable domain, completed using reference TRBV30 and TRBJ2-7, is SQTIHQWPATLVQPVGSPLSLECTVEGTSNPNLYWYRQAAGRGLQLLFYSVGIGQISSEVPQNLSASRPQDRQFILSSKKLLLSDSGFYLCAWRGPTEQYFGPGTRLTVT.

This chain joins TRBV15 and TRBJ1-6, with D uncertain. CDR1 is LNHNV and CDR2 is YYDKDF in the germline V gene (reference sequence). The CDR3 length is 14 residues. Trimming removed 0 bases from V and 7 bases from J, with 7 bases in between. The CDR3 here is CATSREQYNSPLHF. The CDR3 DNA follows: TGTGCCACCAGCAGAGAGCAATACAATTCACCCCTCCACTTT.

Points on this clone: The junction differs from germline at one of its ends, possibly a read error. This chain joins TRBV18 and TRBJ1-5; TRBD1 matches 8 bases. CDR3 size: 18 residues. Per germline, CDR1 KGHSH and CDR2 LQKENI. CDR3 sequence (DNA): TGTGCCAGCTCACCGTACGGCCGACAGGGGAGTAGCAACCAGCCCCAGCATTTT. Amino acids: CASSPYGRQGSSNQPQHF.

The V call is TRBV27, the J call TRBJ1-5; D not certain. Trimming took 5 bases from V and 3 from J, leaving 5 bases between them. Germline V CDR1 and CDR2: MNHEY, SMNVEV (reference sequence). This CDR3 region has 12 residues. The CDR3 here is CASSQINQPQHF. The CDR3 nucleotides are TGTGCCAGCAGTCAGATCAATCAGCCCCAGCATTTT.

The rearrangement joins TRBV9 to TRBJ1-6; D possibly corresponds to TRBD1 (5 bases). Germline loops: CDR1 SGDLS, CDR2 YYNGEE. V was trimmed by 4 bases and J by 7 bases, leaving 9 bases between them. CDR3 length equals 13 residues. The CDR3 sequence: CASSQDRNSPLHF. CDR3 nucleotide sequence: TGTGCCAGCAGCCAAGACAGAAATTCACCCCTCCACTTT.

The chain is built from TRBV29-1 and TRBJ2-2; 12 bases agree with TRBD2. This CDR3 region has 15 residues. The germline V gene encodes CDR1 SQVTM and CDR2 ANQGSEA. Trimming removed 3 bases from V and 8 bases from J; junction bases left unmatched: 7. As DNA, the CDR3 is TGCAGCGTTGATACTCTAGCGGGAGGGCCAGGGGAGCTGTTTTTT. This codes for CSVDTLAGGPGELFF.

This clone was counted a single time. J is TRBJ2-1 and V is TRBV14; D remains unclear. The CDR3 is 15 residues long. Germline V lookup: CDR1 SGHDN, CDR2 FVKESK. With 1 base removed from V and 4 bases from J, the gap between germline ends came to 11 bases. CDR3 coding DNA: TGTGCCAGCAGCCAAGGTCTAGGCTTATACAATGAGCAGTTCTTC. This codes for CASSQGLGLYNEQFF.

The chain joins TRBV27 to TRBJ2-3; D may be TRBD1 or TRBD2 (6 bases each). CDR1 is MNHEY and CDR2 is SMNVEV in the germline V gene (reference sequence). Trimming pared 8 bases from V and 6 bases from J, leaving 24 bases between. CDR3 length: 16 residues. CDR3 loop: CASANRDLVLPDTQYF. CDR3 DNA: TGTGCCAGCGCCAACAGGGACTTGGTGCTTCCGGATACGCAGTATTTT.

The table lists this clone with a count of one. The V gene is TRBV5-8, the J gene TRBJ1-2; D is unclear. Trimming cost V 0 bases and J 5 bases, with 2 bases left between them. This CDR3 has 11 residues. Germline V gives CDR1 SGHTS, CDR2 YDEGEE. Here the CDR3 reads CASSLVYGYTF. The CDR3 nucleotides read TGTGCCAGCAGCTTGGTTTATGGCTACACCTTC.

The chain couples TRBV29-1 to TRBJ1-2; no clear D gene. The V end lost 5 bases, the J end lost 0 bases, and 10 bases lay between the germline ends. The germline V gene has CDR1 SQVTM and CDR2 ANQGSEA. The CDR3 is 13 amino acids. CDR3 protein: CSVRPAPNYGYTF. CDR3 DNA sequence: TGCAGCGTTCGTCCCGCCCCTAACTATGGCTACACCTTC.

With respect to this clone: Other DNA variants within this sample encode the same CDR3. The chain combines TRBV29-1 with TRBJ1-1; D is possibly TRBD1 (5 bases). Germline assignment: CDR1 SQVTM and CDR2 ANQGSEA. CDR3 length equals 14 residues. V dropped 0 bases and J dropped 5 bases, with 13 bases sitting between them. CDR3 in amino acids: CSVEEGTGLTEAFF. In nucleotides, the CDR3 is TGCAGCGTTGAAGAAGGTACAGGTTTGACTGAAGCTTTCTTT.

This clone was recorded once. The chain joins TRBV6-5 to TRBJ1-6; 8 bases are a match to TRBD1. Per the germline V gene, CDR1 is MNHEY and CDR2 is SVGAGI. V lost 2 bases, J lost 6 bases, and 6 bases stayed unmatched. This CDR3 contains 16 residues. CDR3 sequence reads: CASSYNGQGPNSPLHF. Here the CDR3 DNA reads TGTGCCAGCAGTTACAACGGACAGGGCCCTAATTCACCCCTCCACTTT.

V is TRBV7-2 and J is TRBJ1-1; TRBD1 is a possible D gene (6 bases). The germline V gene has CDR1 SGHTA and CDR2 FQGNSA. The CDR3 is 16 amino acids. V gave up 2 bases and J gave up 0 bases, with 13 bases separating them. Here the CDR3 reads CASSLPLTGLNTEAFF. DNA for the CDR3: TGTGCCAGCAGCTTACCATTGACAGGTTTGAACACTGAAGCTTTCTTT.

This chain uses TRBV13 with TRBJ2-7, with 13 bases matching TRBD2. The CDR3 covers 16 residues. V was pared by 5 bases and J by 4 bases, with 8 bases of the junction left unmatched. CDR1 PRHDT and CDR2 FYEKMQ come from the germline V gene (reference sequence). The CDR3, as DNA: TGTGCCAGCAGCGGAACTAGCGGGAGGGATTTATACGAGCAGTACTTC. Translated, it gives CASSGTSGRDLYEQYF.

The chain is built from TRBV19 and TRBJ2-7, with TRBD2 identical over 13 bases. Germline assignment: CDR1 LNHDA and CDR2 SQIVND (reference sequence). This CDR3 contains 13 residues. With V trimmed by 7 bases and J by 9 bases, 6 bases remained unmatched. The DNA for the CDR3 is TGTGCCAGTACCTCCGGGACTAGCGGGACGCAGTACTTC. This sequence encodes CASTSGTSGTQYF. Full variable domain (remainder filled in from reference TRBV19 and TRBJ2-7): DGGITQSPKYLFRKEGQNVTLSCEQNLNHDAMYWYRQDPGQGLRLIYYSQIVNDFQKGDIAEGYSVSREKKESFPLTVTSAQKNPTAFYLCASTSGTSGTQYFGPGTRLTVT.

The chain has TRBV5-1 and TRBJ2-1; 11 bases fit TRBD1. The V and J ends lost 0 bases and 6 bases, in that order; junction bases with no gene match: 5. The CDR3 has 16 amino acids. The germline gives CDR1 SGHRS, CDR2 YFSETQ. CDR3 residues: CASSLGTGGLFNEQFF. In nucleotides, the CDR3 is TGCGCCAGCAGCTTGGGGACAGGGGGCTTATTCAATGAGCAGTTCTTC.